This T cell receptor beta chain is drawn from a study of long-term antiretroviral therapy in people with HIV. Study results and limitations: Clonotypes expanded prior to ART showed repertoire dominance at all sampled time points. Information on adherence, resistance and therapy changes was unavailable.

A minimum of one pre-ART and two post-ART PBMC samples existed for each donor. Without exception, participants with HIV were treated in the United States. Assay version v3.0 of immunoSEQ was used, and it was run at survey level. Some clones are missing from TCRdb's copy, which holds only in-frame ones; the method was immunoSEQ multiplex PCR. The table has under 25,000 clones, 85% seen once. Germline CDR1 and CDR2: SGHRS and YFSETQ. The CDR3 totals 14 residues. Trimming left V 4 bases short and J 10 bases short, with 15 bases between. For this clone: Antigen: not known.

This chain joins TRBV5-1 and TRBJ1-6; D gene uncertain. The receptor was isolated from a man aged 35-49 years with HIV. The sample was unsorted PBMCs, taken 1.6 years after starting antiretroviral therapy. Written as DNA, the CDR3 is TGCGCCAGCAGCCCAGCAGGTGGAGAGTCACCCCTCCACTTT. The encoded protein is CASSPAGGESPLHF.